This T cell receptor beta chain came from a study of T-cell memory formation after mild COVID-19 listed by TCRdb under 2021. In terms of the full investigation: TCR sequence clusters from the two donors were found to be largely donor specific. Longitudinal TCRalpha and TCRbeta repertoire sequencing tracked T-cell clones expanding and contracting after mild COVID-19 in two donors. The cohort was made up of two young adult volunteers, one female and one male, who were previously healthy. Study-level results and caveats: Whether the second-wave clones peaking on day 37 were SARS-CoV-2 specific was not confirmed. From day 15 to 85, contracting clones showed balanced CD4/CD8 phenotypes, whereas a second wave of clones that expanded from day 15 to 37 leaned towards CD4+. Some responding clones were detected in pre-infection memory, suggesting pre-existing cross-reactive memory T cells joined the SARS-CoV-2 response. Contracting CD4+ clones were located mainly in the CM and EM memory subsets, whereas CD8+ clones were found to be enriched in EMRA. The study included only a couple of mild cases, and larger cohorts that include severe cases with pre-infection samples were judged to be necessary.

Ficoll-Paque density gradient centrifugation was the method used to isolate PBMCs. The trim is 3 bases for V and 5 bases for J, with a gap of 13 bases between the germline ends. The CDR3 numbers 15 residues from cysteine through phenylalanine. Left in the record is the CDR3 DNA by itself, 45 bases read in frame from the first base. A word on this clonotype: Its antigen has not been determined. Per-base quality was not reported, and no clone a single base away is much larger than it.

TCRdb lists the instrument as Illumina NovaSeq 6000. cDNA libraries for TCRalpha and TCRbeta were prepared by 5'RACE using constant-segment primers, with sample barcodes and unique molecular identifiers added. Trizol reagent was used to extract RNA from every sample. Amplification of the libraries took two PCR steps, and the second step added a second sample barcode plus Illumina TruSeq adapters. Sequencing of the libraries was done on an Illumina NovaSeq, producing 2 x 150 bp paired-end reads. As for the authors' bioinformatics: With migec v1.2.7, reads were demultiplexed and then collapsed into UMI-guided consensus sequences. Using mixcr v2.1.11, UMI consensuses were aligned to TRA and TRB V and J templates and then assembled into clonotypes. A clonotype was counted as expanded or contracted only when both edgeR and NoisET called the clonotype significant, with the noise models trained on biological replicates. For edgeR calls, the thresholds were a false discovery rate-adjusted p below 0.01 and a log2 fold-change of 1. As an exploratory analysis of dynamics, max-normalized trajectories of the 1000 most abundant clonotypes were examined by PCA with hierarchical clustering. Each responding clone was given a CD4 or CD8 phenotype based on the CD4+ and CD8+ repertoires, which had been sequenced separately. Using fastp at Q25 and MiXCR, TCRdb reprocessed the public reads and kept productive beta chains. Entries that share a CDR3 protein sequence are merged under the most common genes and DNA. What appears here as the V and J calls and clone size reflects TCRdb's work, not the paper's. The sample table lists about 340,000 distinct CDR3 sequences, under 25% of them with a count of one. Around a fifth of the sample rests with the top ten.

Recombination joined TRBV12-3 or TRBV12-4 with TRBJ2-2, and the D gene may be TRBD1, 6 bases matching. Source material: PBMCs or a T cell subset sorted from them (not recorded which). The receptor was derived from a man younger than 30 who had mild COVID-19 (a few samples of this study predate the infection). The sample titles of this study are shuffled in the database, so cell type and time point are left out; the donor was told from shared clones. The CDR3 protein sequence reads: CASSFYQGWTGELFF. The DNA is as follows: TGTGCCAGCAGTTTCTATCAGGGGTGGACCGGGGAGCTGTTTTTT.